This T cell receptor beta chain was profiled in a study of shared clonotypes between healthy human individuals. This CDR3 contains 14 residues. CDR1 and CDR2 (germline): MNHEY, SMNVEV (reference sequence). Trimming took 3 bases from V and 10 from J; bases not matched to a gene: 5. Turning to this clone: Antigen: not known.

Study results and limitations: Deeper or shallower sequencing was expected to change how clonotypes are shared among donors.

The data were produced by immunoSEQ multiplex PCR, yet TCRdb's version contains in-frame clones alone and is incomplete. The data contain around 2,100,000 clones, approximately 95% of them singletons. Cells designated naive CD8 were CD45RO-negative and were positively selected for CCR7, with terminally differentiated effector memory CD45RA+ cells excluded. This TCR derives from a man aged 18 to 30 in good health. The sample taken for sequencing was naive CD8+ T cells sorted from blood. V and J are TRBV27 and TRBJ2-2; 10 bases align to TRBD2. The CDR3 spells CASSFSSGGVELFF. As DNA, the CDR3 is TGTGCCAGCAGTTTTAGCAGCGGGGGGGTGGAGCTGTTTTTT.